A single sample gave rise to the 4 T cell receptor beta chains below, sequenced in a study of blood T cell repertoires in COVID-19. This table comes from immunoSEQ multiplex PCR, and its TCRdb copy is limited to in-frame clones, with some not included. The sample lists fewer than 40,000 clones, around 87% seen once, with 1.5% to 1.7% in the top ten. Sequencing was carried out using peripheral blood. The receptor source for this set is a man aged 55 to 70 with active COVID-19.

The genes are TRBV5-1 and TRBJ1-1, with TRBD1 as a possible D gene (5 bases). With 4 bases removed from V and 0 bases from J, the gap between germline ends came to 10 bases. The germline CDR1 and CDR2 sequences are SGHRS and YFSETQ. The CDR3 loop spans 14 amino acids. The CDR3 DNA reads TGCGCCAGCAGCAAGACAGTCATGAACACTGAAGCTTTCTTT. Translation: CASSKTVMNTEAFF.

This clone was recorded a few times. The chain couples TRBV14 to TRBJ1-6, with no clear D. Germline CDR1 and CDR2: SGHDN and FVKESK. Trimming stripped 4 bases from V and 7 bases from J, with 8 bases between. CDR3 size: 13 residues. The CDR3 sequence is CASSPRWNSPLHF. Here the CDR3 DNA reads TGTGCCAGCAGCCCTCGGTGGAATTCACCCCTCCACTTT. The full variable domain, rest sourced from reference TRBV14 and TRBJ1-6, is EAGVTQFPSHSVIEKGQTVTLRCDPISGHDNLYWYRRVMGKEIKFLLHFVKESKQDESGMPNNRFLAERTGGTYSTLKVQPAELEDSGVYFCASSPRWNSPLHFGNGTRLTVT.

The chain employs TRBV19 and TRBJ1-3; TRBD1 is a possible D gene (5 bases). Germline V gives CDR1 LNHDA, CDR2 SQIVND (reference sequence). This CDR3 is built from 17 residues. Trimming left V 9 bases short and J 2 bases short, with 23 bases between. The CDR3 is CASRDSRFLLAGNTIYF. The CDR3, as DNA: TGTGCCAGCCGGGACTCTCGGTTCCTACTGGCTGGAAACACCATATATTTT. Combining the CDR3 with reference TRBV19 and TRBJ1-3 gives the whole variable domain DGGITQSPKYLFRKEGQNVTLSCEQNLNHDAMYWYRQDPGQGLRLIYYSQIVNDFQKGDIAEGYSVSREKKESFPLTVTSAQKNPTAFYLCASRDSRFLLAGNTIYFGEGSWLTVV.

The chain is built from TRBV6-5 and TRBJ1-5; 8 bases map to TRBD1. Germline CDR1 MNHEY, CDR2 SVGAGI. J lost 2 bases, V lost 6 bases, and 6 bases had no gene match. The CDR3 spans 15 residues. DNA of the CDR3: TGTGCCAGCAGAAGCGGACAGGGTGGCAATCAGCCCCAGCATTTT. Amino acids: CASRSGQGGNQPQHF.